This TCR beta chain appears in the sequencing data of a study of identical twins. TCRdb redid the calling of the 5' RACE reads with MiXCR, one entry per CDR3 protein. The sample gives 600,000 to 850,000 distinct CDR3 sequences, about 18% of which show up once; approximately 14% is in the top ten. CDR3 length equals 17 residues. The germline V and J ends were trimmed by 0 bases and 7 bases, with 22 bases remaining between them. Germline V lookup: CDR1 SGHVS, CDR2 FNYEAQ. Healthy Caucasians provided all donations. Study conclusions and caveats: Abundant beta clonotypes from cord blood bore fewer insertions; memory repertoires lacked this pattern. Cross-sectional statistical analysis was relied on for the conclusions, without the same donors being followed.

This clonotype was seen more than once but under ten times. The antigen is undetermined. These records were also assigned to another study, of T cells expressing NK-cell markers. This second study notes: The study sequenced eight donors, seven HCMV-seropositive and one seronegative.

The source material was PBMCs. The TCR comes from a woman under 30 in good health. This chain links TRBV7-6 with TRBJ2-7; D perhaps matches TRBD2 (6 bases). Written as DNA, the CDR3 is TGTGCCAGCAGCTTAGCCGGGGTTAGAGCGGTGAGCGGGGAGCAGTACTTC. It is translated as CASSLAGVRAVSGEQYF.